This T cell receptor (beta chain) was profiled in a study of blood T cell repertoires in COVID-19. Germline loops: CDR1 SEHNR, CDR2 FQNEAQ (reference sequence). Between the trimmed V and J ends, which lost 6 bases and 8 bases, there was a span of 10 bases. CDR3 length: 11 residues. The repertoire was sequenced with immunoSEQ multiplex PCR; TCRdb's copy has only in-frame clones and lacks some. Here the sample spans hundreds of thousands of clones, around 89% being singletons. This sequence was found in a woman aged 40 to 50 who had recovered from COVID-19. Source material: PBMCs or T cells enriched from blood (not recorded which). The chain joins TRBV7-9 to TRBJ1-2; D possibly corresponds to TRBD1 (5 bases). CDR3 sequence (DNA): TGTGCCAGCAGACTGGGGGGAGGCTACACCTTC. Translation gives CASRLGGGYTF.